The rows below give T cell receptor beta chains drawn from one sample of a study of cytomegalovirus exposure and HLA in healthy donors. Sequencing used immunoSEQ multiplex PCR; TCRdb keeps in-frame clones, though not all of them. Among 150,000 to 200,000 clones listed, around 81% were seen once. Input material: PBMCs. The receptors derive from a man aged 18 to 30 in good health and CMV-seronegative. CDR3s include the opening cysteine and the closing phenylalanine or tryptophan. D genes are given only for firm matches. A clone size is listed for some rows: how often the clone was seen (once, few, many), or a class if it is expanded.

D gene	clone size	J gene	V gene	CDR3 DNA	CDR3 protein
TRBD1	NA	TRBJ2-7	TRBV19	TGTGCCAGTACCGCGGACAGGGTTGGGTACGAGCAGTACTTC	CASTADRVGYEQYF
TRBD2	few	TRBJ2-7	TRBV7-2	TGTGCCAGCAGCTTAATGTCGGGAGGTACCTACGAGCAGTACTTC	CASSLMSGGTYEQYF
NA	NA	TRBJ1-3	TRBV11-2	TGTGCCAGCAGCTTAGAACCGATCGAGCTCTCTGGAAACACCATATATTTT	CASSLEPIELSGNTIYF
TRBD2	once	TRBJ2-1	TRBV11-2	TGTGCCAGCAGCTTAAACTATGGACTAGCTCAGGGTGAGCAGTTCTTC	CASSLNYGLAQGEQFF
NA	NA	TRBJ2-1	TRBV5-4	TGTGCCAGCAGCTTCTCGGAGGGGTACGAGCAGTTCTTC	CASSFSEGYEQFF
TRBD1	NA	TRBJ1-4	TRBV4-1	TGCGCCAGCAGCCTACGACCGCCGGGACAGCCCCGTACAACTAATGAAAAACTGTTTTTT	CASSLRPPGQPRTTNEKLFF
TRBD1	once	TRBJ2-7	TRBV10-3	TGTGCCATCAGTTCAGGACAGGCCTACGAGCAGTACTTC	CAISSGQAYEQYF
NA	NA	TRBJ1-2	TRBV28	TGTGCCAGCAGCCCACGGGTCCTTCGGGGTAACTATGGCTACACCTTC	CASSPRVLRGNYGYTF
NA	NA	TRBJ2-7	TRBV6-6	TGTGCCAGCAGTTTGCGGGATTCTTCCTACGAGCAGTACTTC	CASSLRDSSYEQYF
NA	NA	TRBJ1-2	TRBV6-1	TGTGCCAGCAGTGAACCAGGGACTGCTAACTATGGCTACACCTTC	CASSEPGTANYGYTF
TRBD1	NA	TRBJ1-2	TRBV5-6	TGTGCCAGCACGTCAGGGGGCCCCTATGGCTACACCTTC	CASTSGGPYGYTF
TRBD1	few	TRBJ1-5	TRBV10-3	TGTGCCATCAGTGTGGACAGGGATCGTCAGCCCCAGCATTTT	CAISVDRDRQPQHF
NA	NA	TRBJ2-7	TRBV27	TGTGCCAGCAGTTTCAGGGGAACCAACGAGCAGTACTTC	CASSFRGTNEQYF
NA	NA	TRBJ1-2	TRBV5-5	TGTGCCAGCAGCCACTGGGGGGGGGTCGGATCATATGGCTACACCTTC	CASSHWGGVGSYGYTF
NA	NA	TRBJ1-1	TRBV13	TGTGCCAGCAGCTTAAATTACAGGGTGAACACTGAAGCTTTCTTT	CASSLNYRVNTEAFF
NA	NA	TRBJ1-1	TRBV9	TGTGCCAGCAGCGCACGACGCGACGGGGACACTGAAGCTTTCTTT	CASSARRDGDTEAFF
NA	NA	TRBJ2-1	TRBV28	TGTGCCAGCAGTCCCCCTAGCAATGAGCAGTTCTTC	CASSPPSNEQFF
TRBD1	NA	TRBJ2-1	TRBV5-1	TGCGCCAGCAGCCCGACAGGGGATGAGCAGTTCTTC	CASSPTGDEQFF
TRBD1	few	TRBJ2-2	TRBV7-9	TGTGCCAGCAGCTACAGGGACAGGGGTACCGGGGAGCTGTTTTTT	CASSYRDRGTGELFF
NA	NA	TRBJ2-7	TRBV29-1	TGCAGCGCCTCCGGGACAACAGGTCGGGAGCAGTACTTC	CSASGTTGREQYF
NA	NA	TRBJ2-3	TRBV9	TGTGCCAGCAGCGTCACGAGCGGATCCTTCACAGATACGCAGTATTTT	CASSVTSGSFTDTQYF
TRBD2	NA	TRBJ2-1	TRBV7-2	TGTGCCAGCAGCTTAGCTGGGGGGGGGTCCTACAATGAGCAGTTCTTC	CASSLAGGGSYNEQFF
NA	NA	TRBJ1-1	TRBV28	TGTGCCAGCAGTTTCCTACAGGGGAACACTGAAGCTTTCTTT	CASSFLQGNTEAFF
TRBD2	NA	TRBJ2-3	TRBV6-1	TGTGCCAGCAGTGAAAGTTTAGCGGGGGGTTACACAGATACGCAGTATTTT	CASSESLAGGYTDTQYF
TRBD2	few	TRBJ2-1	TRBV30	TGTGCCTGGAGACCACCCCGGAGCGGGAGGGTCGACAATGAGCAGTTCTTC	CAWRPPRSGRVDNEQFF
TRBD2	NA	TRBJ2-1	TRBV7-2	TGTGCCAGCAGGCAAGGGACTAGTGACTACAATGAGCAGTTCTTC	CASRQGTSDYNEQFF
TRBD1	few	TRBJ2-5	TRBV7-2	TGTGCCAGCAGCTTGGGACCCCGGACAGGGGCGATCCAAGAGACCCAGTACTTC	CASSLGPRTGAIQETQYF
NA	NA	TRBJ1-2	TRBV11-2	TGTGCCAGCAGCTTAGTTTTTGACTTAACCTTC	CASSLVFDLTF
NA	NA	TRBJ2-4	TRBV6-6	TGTGCCAGCAGTTTGGGACTAAACATTCAGTACTTC	CASSLGLNIQYF
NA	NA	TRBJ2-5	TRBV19	TGTGCCAGTAGCCTTCTGGGGCCGTCGGAAGAGACCCAGTACTTC	CASSLLGPSEETQYF
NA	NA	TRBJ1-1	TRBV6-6	TGTGCCAGCAGTTCCCTGACCCTAGCGAACACTGAAGCTTTCTTT	CASSSLTLANTEAFF
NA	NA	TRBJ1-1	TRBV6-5	TGTGCCAGCAGTTATTCGGGCAGGGGAAACACTGAAGCTTTCTTT	CASSYSGRGNTEAFF
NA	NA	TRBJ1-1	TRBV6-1	TGTGCCAGCAGTGAGCACGGGAACACTGAAGCTTTCTTT	CASSEHGNTEAFF
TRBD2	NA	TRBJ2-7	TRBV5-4	TGTGCCAGCAGCTTGTTGGGACTAGCGGGAGGAAGGGGCGAGCAGTACTTC	CASSLLGLAGGRGEQYF
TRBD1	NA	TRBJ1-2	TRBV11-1	TGTGCCAGCAGCTCGCCGGGACAGGGGTTACATGGCTACACCTTC	CASSSPGQGLHGYTF
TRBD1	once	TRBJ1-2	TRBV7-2	TGTGCCAGCACCACGACAGGGGTGAACTATGGCTACACCTTC	CASTTTGVNYGYTF
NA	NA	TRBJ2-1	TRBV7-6	TGTGCCAGCAGCCGTAGGGGCAACTCCTACAATGAGCAGTTCTTC	CASSRRGNSYNEQFF
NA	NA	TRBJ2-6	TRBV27	TGTGCCAGCAGTTTATTCTCGGTCCGGGGGAATGGGGCCAACGTCCTGACTTTC	CASSLFSVRGNGANVLTF
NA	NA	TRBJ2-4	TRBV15	TGTGCCACCAGCAGGGCCCTCGGGGGAAACATTCAGTACTTC	CATSRALGGNIQYF
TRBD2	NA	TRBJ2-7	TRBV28	TGTGCCAGCAGGAATCTAGCGGGAGTTTACGAGCAGTACTTC	CASRNLAGVYEQYF
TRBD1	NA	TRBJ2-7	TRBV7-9	TGTTCCAGCAGCTCCAGTCCCCGGACAGGGCGGAGCGAGCAGTACTTC	CSSSSSPRTGRSEQYF
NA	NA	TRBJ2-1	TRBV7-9	TGTGTTCTCCCTAGCTCCTACAATGAGCAGTTCTTC	CVLPSSYNEQFF
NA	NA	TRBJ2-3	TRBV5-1	TGCGCCAGCAGCCCGCAGGGTATACAAGATACGCAGTATTTT	CASSPQGIQDTQYF
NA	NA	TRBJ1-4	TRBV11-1	TGTGCCAGCAGCTCGCGGACAGACCGTTATAATGAAAAACTGTTTTTT	CASSSRTDRYNEKLFF
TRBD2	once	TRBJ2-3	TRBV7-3	TGTGCCAGCAGCCTTAGCGGGAGCACAGATACGCAGTATTTT	CASSLSGSTDTQYF
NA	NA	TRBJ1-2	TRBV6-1	TGTGCCAGCAGTGATTTCCGACAGACGAGGCTTTATGGCTACACCTTC	CASSDFRQTRLYGYTF
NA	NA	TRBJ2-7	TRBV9	TGTGCCAGCAGCCCCCAGGGCGGCTCCTACGAGCAGTACTTC	CASSPQGGSYEQYF
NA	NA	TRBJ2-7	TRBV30	TGTGCCTGGGATAGGGGACTCGCCTACGAGCAGTACTTC	CAWDRGLAYEQYF
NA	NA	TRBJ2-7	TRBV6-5	TGTGCCAGCAGTCAGGGGCCCGACTACGAGCAGTACTTC	CASSQGPDYEQYF
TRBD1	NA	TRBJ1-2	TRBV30	TGTGCCTGGCTCCCCGTTGGCAGGACAGGCGAGTCTGGCTACACCTTC	CAWLPVGRTGESGYTF
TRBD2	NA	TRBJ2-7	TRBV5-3	TGTGCCAGAAGCTTGGAGACTAGCGGGGCCTACGAGCAGTACTTC	CARSLETSGAYEQYF
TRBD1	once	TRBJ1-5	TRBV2	TGTGCCAGCAGGGAAGGACAGGGGCTTAATCAGCCCCAGCATTTT	CASREGQGLNQPQHF
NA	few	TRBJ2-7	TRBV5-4	TGTGCCAGCAGCCCCTACAGTGACTCCTACGAGCAGTACTTC	CASSPYSDSYEQYF
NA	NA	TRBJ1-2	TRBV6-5	TGTGCCAGCAGTTACGCACAGGGAAGTGGCTACACCTTC	CASSYAQGSGYTF
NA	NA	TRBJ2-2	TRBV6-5	TGTGCCAGCAGTTACGGCATGTCCGGGGAGCTGTTTTTT	CASSYGMSGELFF
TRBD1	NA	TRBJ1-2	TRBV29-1	TGCAGCGTTGAGACGACAGGGGGAACTGGTGGCTACACCTTC	CSVETTGGTGGYTF
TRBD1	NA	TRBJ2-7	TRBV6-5	TGTGCCTCATTTGGAGGGACAGGTCACTACGAGCAGTACTTC	CASFGGTGHYEQYF
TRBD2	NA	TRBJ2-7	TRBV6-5	TGTGCCAGCAAAGAGGCTAGCGGGGTCTGGGAGCAGTACTTC	CASKEASGVWEQYF
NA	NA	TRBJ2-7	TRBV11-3	TGTGCCAGCAGCTTATCAACAACGAACCACGAGCAGTACTTC	CASSLSTTNHEQYF
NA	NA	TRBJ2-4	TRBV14	TGTGCCAGCAACCAAGAAGGAGGGTTGGCCAAAAACATTCAGTACTTC	CASNQEGGLAKNIQYF